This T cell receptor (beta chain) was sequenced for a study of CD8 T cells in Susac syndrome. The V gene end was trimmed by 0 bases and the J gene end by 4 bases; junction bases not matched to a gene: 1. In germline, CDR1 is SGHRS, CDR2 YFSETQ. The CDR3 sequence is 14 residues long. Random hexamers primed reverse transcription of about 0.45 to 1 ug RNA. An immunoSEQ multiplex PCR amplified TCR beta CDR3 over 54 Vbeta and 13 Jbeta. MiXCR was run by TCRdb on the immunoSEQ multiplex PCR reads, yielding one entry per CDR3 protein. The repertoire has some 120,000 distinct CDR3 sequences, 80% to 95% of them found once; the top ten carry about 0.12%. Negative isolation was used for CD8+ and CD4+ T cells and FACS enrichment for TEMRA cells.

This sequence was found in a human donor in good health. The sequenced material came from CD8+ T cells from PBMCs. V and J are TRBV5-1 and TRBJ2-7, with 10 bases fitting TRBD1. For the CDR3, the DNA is TGCGCCAGCAGCTTGGAGGGACAGGGGTACGAGCAGTACTTC. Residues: CASSLEGQGYEQYF.